This is a list of T cell receptor beta chains from one sample in a study of cytomegalovirus exposure and HLA in healthy donors. Generated by immunoSEQ multiplex PCR, the TCRdb table keeps only in-frame clones and is missing some. The data contain roughly 120,000 clones, 80% of them singletons. Sequences were obtained from PBMCs. All receptors derive from a female donor in good health and CMV-seropositive. CDR3s include the opening cysteine and the closing phenylalanine or tryptophan. Each record gives: clone size, D gene, J gene, V gene, CDR3 DNA, CDR3 protein. A D gene is named only where the DNA matches it firmly. Some rows have no size entry. The others give once, few or many, or a class for an expanded clone.

>-|-|TRBJ1-3|TRBV7-6
TGTGCCAGCAGCTTGTTGGGGCGTGCGTCTGGAAACACCATATATTTT
CASSLLGRASGNTIYF
>-|TRBD2|TRBJ2-1|TRBV5-6
TGTGCCAGCAGCCCGATAGCGGGGGGCCACTACAATGAGCAGTTCTTC
CASSPIAGGHYNEQFF
>-|-|TRBJ1-6|TRBV7-3
TGTGCCAGCAGCTTAAATCAGGGGTTGAATTCACCCCTCCACTTT
CASSLNQGLNSPLHF
>-|-|TRBJ2-3|TRBV5-1
TGCGCCAGCAGCTCGACAGGTGAGGGTACGCAGTATTTT
CASSSTGEGTQYF
>-|TRBD1|TRBJ1-1|TRBV7-2
TGTGCCAGCAGCTTGTACGGGACAGCTGAAGCTTTCTTT
CASSLYGTAEAFF
>-|TRBD1|TRBJ1-6|TRBV10-2
TGCGCCAGCAGGGCCGACAGGGGGGATAATTCACCCCTCCACTTT
CASRADRGDNSPLHF
>-|-|TRBJ1-2|TRBV6-5
TGTGCCAGCAGTTACGACAGCAACTATGGCTACACCTTC
CASSYDSNYGYTF
>-|-|TRBJ1-3|TRBV5-8
TGTGCCAGCAGCCGAAGTCCACTCTCTGGAAACACCATATATTTT
CASSRSPLSGNTIYF
>once|-|TRBJ1-6|TRBV19
TGTGCCAGTAGTATATCGGGTCGTTCCCTCCACTTT
CASSISGRSLHF
>-|-|TRBJ2-7|TRBV14
TGTGCCAGCAGCCAAGGGGCAGGGTACGAGCAGTACTTC
CASSQGAGYEQYF
>-|-|TRBJ2-2|TRBV5-1
TGCGCCAGCAGCCGTGGTGGGGGCATCGCGAACACCGGGGAGCTGTTTTTT
CASSRGGGIANTGELFF
>few|TRBD1|TRBJ1-6|TRBV6-6
TGTGCCAGCAGTATAGACAGGGCCCAAACACCCCTCCACTTT
CASSIDRAQTPLHF
>few|-|TRBJ2-3|TRBV7-3
TGTGCCAGCAGCGACGGGGTCGGCACAGATACGCAGTATTTT
CASSDGVGTDTQYF
>-|-|TRBJ2-6|TRBV4-3
TGCGCCAGCAGCCAAGAGTCCGGACACTTCTCTGGGGCCAACGTCCTGACTTTC
CASSQESGHFSGANVLTF
>-|-|TRBJ1-1|TRBV28
TGTGCCAGCAGTTTATTTCCCCAAACTGAAGCTTTCTTT
CASSLFPQTEAFF
>once|-|TRBJ1-2|TRBV6-1
TGTGCCAGCAGTATGCAGGGGAAGGACGGCTACACCTTC
CASSMQGKDGYTF